Shown below are 4 T cell receptor beta chains from a single sample sequenced in a study of blood T cell repertoires in COVID-19. Only in-frame clones appear in the TCRdb table, and some are missing; sequencing was by immunoSEQ multiplex PCR. Among 250,000 to 400,000 clones listed, roughly 90% were seen once. Sample: peripheral blood. The receptor source for this set is a woman aged 25 to 39 with COVID-19, enrolled during active disease.

J is TRBJ2-1 and V is TRBV28, with TRBD1 identical over 7 bases. This CDR3 comprises 15 residues. The germline gives CDR1 MDHEN, CDR2 SYDVKM. Trimming cost V 8 bases and J 6 bases; bases outside gene matches: 13. The CDR3 is CASHTGTENSNEQFF. The CDR3 nucleotides read TGTGCCAGCCACACCGGGACAGAAAATTCCAATGAGCAGTTCTTC.

This chain joins TRBV30 and TRBJ1-5; no clear D. Germline lookup yields CDR1 GTSNPN and CDR2 SVGIG (reference sequence). CDR3 length equals 14 residues. V was shortened by 0 bases and J by 5 bases, with 11 bases between the two germline ends. Written as DNA, the CDR3 is TGTGCCTGGAGTGTACAAGGAGGATATCAGCCCCAGCATTTT. This codes for CAWSVQGGYQPQHF.

The sample holds many counts of this clone. The chain employs TRBV30 and TRBJ1-6; 7 nucleotides agree with TRBD1. The CDR3 covers 14 residues. Unmatched junction bases numbered 7, after V lost 1 base and J lost 10 bases. Germline assignment: CDR1 GTSNPN and CDR2 SVGIG (reference sequence). CDR3 in amino acids: CAWSAGQKTSPLHF. The DNA for the CDR3 is TGTGCCTGGAGTGCGGGACAGAAGACCTCACCCCTCCACTTT.

This sequence joins TRBV27 and TRBJ2-6; TRBD1 matches 8 bases. From germline, CDR1 is MNHEY and CDR2 SMNVEV (reference sequence). CDR3 length: 19 amino acids. The J segment lost 0 bases and the V segment lost 1 base, leaving 8 bases of the junction unmatched. CDR3 sequence: CASSLFGTGLISGANVLTF. CDR3 nucleotides: TGTGCCAGCAGTTTATTCGGGACAGGACTCATCTCTGGGGCCAACGTCCTGACTTTC.